This T cell receptor beta chain was identified in a study of cytomegalovirus exposure and HLA in healthy donors. Across the whole study: There were 350 to 450 genotyped donors. Of these, roughly 84% fell in the genetic ancestry cluster associated with self-reported Caucasian donors. Overall study findings and caveats: Cytomegalovirus-associated status was assigned to roughly 160 TCR beta chains.

Amplification used 60 Vbeta primers and 13 Jbeta primers. In the original processing: Unique TCR beta chains numbered around 80 million in a later analysis, with roughly 11 million shared. Using immunoSEQ multiplex PCR, the repertoire was profiled, and TCRdb retains in-frame clones only, with some absent. V and J calls and clone size come straight from that table; D and trimming were deduced from the DNA. The table includes about 87,000 clones, around 68% detected once. A word on this clone: What it binds is unknown.

This CDR3 region has 16 residues. CDR1 is LNHNV, CDR2 YYDKDF, per germline (reference sequence). J lost 3 bases, V lost 3 bases, and 9 bases had no gene match. This cohort consisted of healthy bone marrow donors. The sample was PBMCs. This TCR was sampled from a man younger than 40 in good health and CMV-seropositive. The chain combines TRBV15 with TRBJ2-5; 8 positions match TRBD1. CDR3 region: CATSRGPSTGEETQYF. For the CDR3, the DNA is TGTGCCACCAGCAGGGGACCCTCGACAGGGGAAGAGACCCAGTACTTC.